This T cell receptor beta chain appears in the sequencing data of a study of blood T cell repertoires in COVID-19. Data came from immunoSEQ multiplex PCR; TCRdb stores just in-frame clones and leaves some out. The sample consists of approximately 250,000 clones, 80% to 90% of them appearing once. Germline V gene data show CDR1 as KGHSH and CDR2 as LQKENI. CDR3 length equals 14 residues. The trim removed 4 bases at V and 3 bases at J, leaving 3 bases unmatched. The chain carries TRBV18 and TRBJ1-1; TRBD1 aligns across 9 bases. The TCR sequence derives from a man aged 25-45 years with acute COVID-19. Sequencing used PBMCs or T cells enriched from blood (not recorded which). The CDR3 region has the DNA TGTGCCAGCTCACAAGGACAGGGGTACACTGAAGCTTTCTTT. It specifies CASSQGQGYTEAFF.